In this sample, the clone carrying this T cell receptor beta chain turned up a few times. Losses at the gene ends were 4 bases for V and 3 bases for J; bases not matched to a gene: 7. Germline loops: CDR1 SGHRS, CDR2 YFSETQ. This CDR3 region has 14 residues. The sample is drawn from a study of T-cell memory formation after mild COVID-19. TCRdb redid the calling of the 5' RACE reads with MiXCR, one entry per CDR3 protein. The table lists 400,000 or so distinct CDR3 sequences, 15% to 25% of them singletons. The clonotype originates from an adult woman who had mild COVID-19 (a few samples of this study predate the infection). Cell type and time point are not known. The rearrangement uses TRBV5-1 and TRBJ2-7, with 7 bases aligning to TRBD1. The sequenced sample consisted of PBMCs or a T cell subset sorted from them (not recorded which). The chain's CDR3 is CASSPRQGNYEQYF. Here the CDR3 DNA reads TGCGCCAGCAGCCCCCGACAGGGAAACTACGAGCAGTACTTC.